The sequence of this T cell receptor (beta chain) was determined in a study of T cell responses to AZD1222 COVID-19 vaccine. Study-level results: Among those given AZD1222, only five or six were seropositive at baseline.

CDR3 size: 15 residues. The V segment lost 4 bases and the J segment 2 bases; nucleotides outside the gene matches: 6. Germline V gene sequence: CDR1 MDHEN, CDR2 SYDVKM. TCRdb's table, derived via immunoSEQ multiplex PCR, lists solely in-frame clones and lacks some. Of 75,000 to 100,000 clones in the sample, roughly nine tenths were seen once. Regarding this clone: The target antigen is unknown.

Source: peripheral blood, taken on day 0 of AZD1222 vaccination. This sequence joins TRBV28 and TRBJ2-7; TRBD1 matches at 9 bases. The receptor was isolated from an adult in good health. DNA of the CDR3: TGTGCCAGCAGTTCCACCGGGACAGGGACCTACGAGCAGTACTTC. As protein: CASSSTGTGTYEQYF. The full variable domain, in which reference TRBV28 and TRBJ2-7 provide the parts outside the CDR3, is DVKVTQSSRYLVKRTGEKVFLECVQDMDHENMFWYRQDPGLGLRLIYFSYDVKMKEKGDIPEGYSVSREKKERFSLILESASTNQTSMYLCASSSTGTGTYEQYFGPGTRLTVT.